This TCR beta chain was retrieved from a study of beta chain features in type 1 diabetes. TCRB transcripts that were expressed got sequenced, as all of the isolated RNA had been reverse transcribed. Assay: immunoSEQ multiplex PCR; the TCRdb copy retains only in-frame clones and omits some. The repertoire includes hundreds of thousands of clones, approximately 10% of them detected once, and approximately 0.017% sits in the top ten. Concerning this clone itself: Antigen: not known.

Study-wide findings and caveats: TCRB CDR3s were moderately but significantly shorter in Type 1 diabetes patients in all four CD4+ subsets.

Post-sort purity exceeded 95% for all sorted populations. Germline V gene sequence: CDR1 SQVTM, CDR2 ANQGSEA. There are 12 residues in the CDR3. Trimming at V came to 7 bases and at J to 1 base, leaving 3 bases not matched to a gene. The receptor was isolated from a man aged 30-40 years with type 1 diabetes. The chain carries TRBV29-1 and TRBJ1-1; 7 bases agree with TRBD1. Specimen: naive CD4+ T cells from blood. This CDR3 is CSGDRENTEAFF. In nucleotides, the CDR3 is TGCAGCGGTGACAGGGAGAACACTGAAGCTTTCTTT.